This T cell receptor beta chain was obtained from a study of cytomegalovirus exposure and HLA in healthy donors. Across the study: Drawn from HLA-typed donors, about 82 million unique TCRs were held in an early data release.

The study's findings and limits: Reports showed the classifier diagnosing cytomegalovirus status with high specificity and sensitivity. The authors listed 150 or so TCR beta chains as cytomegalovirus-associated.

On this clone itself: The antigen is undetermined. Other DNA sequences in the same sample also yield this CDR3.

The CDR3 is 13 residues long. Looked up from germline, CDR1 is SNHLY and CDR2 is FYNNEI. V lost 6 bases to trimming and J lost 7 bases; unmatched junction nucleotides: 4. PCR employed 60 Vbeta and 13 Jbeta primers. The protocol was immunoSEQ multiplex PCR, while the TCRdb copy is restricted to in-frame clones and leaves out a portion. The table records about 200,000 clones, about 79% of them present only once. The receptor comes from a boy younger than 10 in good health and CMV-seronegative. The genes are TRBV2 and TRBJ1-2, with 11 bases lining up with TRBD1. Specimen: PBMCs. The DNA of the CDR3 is TGTGCCAGCAGGGACAGGGGGCTGGGTGGCTACACCTTC. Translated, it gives CASRDRGLGGYTF.